This T cell receptor beta chain was profiled in a study of blood T cell repertoires in COVID-19. Study as a whole: Sources were T cells, B-cell-depleted T cells, or PBMCs; the material itself was cDNA or gDNA.

In the original workflow: For nucleated cells, counts were estimated from reference gene primer amplification. Sequenced by immunoSEQ multiplex PCR; TCRdb stores in-frame clones only, minus some. V, J and clone size are taken as reported in that table, and D and trimming were inferred from the DNA itself. The sample contains 50,000 to 55,000 clones, approximately 89% of which appear only once. This CDR3 is built from 16 residues. The V gene lost 0 bases and the J gene lost 4 bases, with 13 bases spanning the gap. From germline, CDR1 is SGHDN and CDR2 FVKESK. The sample comprised peripheral blood. This receptor was obtained from a man aged 55-75 years with acute or convalescent COVID-19. The chain is built from TRBV14 and TRBJ2-1; D is possibly TRBD1 (6 bases). The CDR3 loop reads CASSQEGAGFYNEQFF. CDR3 DNA: TGTGCCAGCAGCCAAGAGGGGGCGGGCTTTTACAATGAGCAGTTCTTC. Full variable domain (remainder filled in from reference TRBV14 and TRBJ2-1): EAGVTQFPSHSVIEKGQTVTLRCDPISGHDNLYWYRRVMGKEIKFLLHFVKESKQDESGMPNNRFLAERTGGTYSTLKVQPAELEDSGVYFCASSQEGAGFYNEQFFGPGTRLTVL.